This is a list of T cell receptor beta chains from one sample in a study of post-analysis software for immune sequencing data. TCRdb re-derived calls from the PCR reads in MiXCR, one entry per CDR3 protein. The repertoire includes hundreds of thousands of distinct CDR3 sequences, 25% to 30% of them detected once, and about 0.5% sits in the top ten. Sequencing used blood. These receptor sequences come from a girl aged 10 to 17 with multiple sclerosis. Both conserved end residues are part of each CDR3. The D gene is left open where the match is weak. The size entry is marked missing in some rows and otherwise reads once, few, many or a size class.

j_call clone_size cdr3_length d_call v_call cdr3_aa
TRBJ1-6 once 16 TRBD1 TRBV28 CASSFGSGQGLAPLHF
TRBJ1-2 - 16 - TRBV4-1 CASSQDERSGPHGYTF
TRBJ1-5 few 15 TRBD1 TRBV5-1 CASSPGTGDNQPQHF
TRBJ2-3 - 13 - TRBV6-2/TRBV6-3 CASSYSWTDTQYF
TRBJ2-1 - 14 - TRBV20-1 CSARDRVGYNERFF
TRBJ1-4 - 14 TRBD1 TRBV7-9 CASSLGQGPEKLFF
TRBJ2-1 - 16 TRBD2 TRBV18 CASSTRTSGDYNEQFF
TRBJ2-3 - 13 TRBD2 TRBV20-1 CSATLASTDTQYF
TRBJ2-2 - 15 - TRBV5-1 CASSATTGTLGELFF
TRBJ1-6 few 13 - TRBV7-9 CASSGSVNSPLHF
TRBJ1-2 - 12 - TRBV29-1 CSVEKGNYGYTF